This T cell receptor (beta chain) was sequenced for a study of post-analysis software for immune sequencing data. A single count supports this clonotype. Its antigen is not known. Study-wide results and caveats: There was significantly lower normalized Chao1 diversity in multiple sclerosis patients than in controls. TRBV5-6, TRBV5-1 and TRBV20-1 were among roughly five TRBV segments more frequent in patients than controls.

Unique molecular identifiers were built into the TCR beta cDNA libraries. The yield from roughly 1 to 10 million T cells was roughly 0.5 million cDNA molecules in total. TCRdb fed the PCR reads into MiXCR, producing one record per CDR3 protein. The top ten clones hold around 0.55% of a sample with roughly 700,000 distinct CDR3 sequences, around 27% of them seen once. The CDR3 length is 15 residues. Trimming took off 1 base at V and 1 base at J, with 10 bases between the two ends. CDR1 is DFQATT, CDR2 SNEGSKA, per germline (reference sequence). V gene TRBV20-1 combines with J gene TRBJ2-2; no definite D call. This TCR derives from a girl aged 10-17 years with multiple sclerosis. Sequenced sample: blood. The CDR3 region is CSARGGIRNTGELFF. CDR3 sequence (DNA): TGCAGTGCTAGAGGGGGTATCAGGAACACCGGGGAGCTGTTTTTT.